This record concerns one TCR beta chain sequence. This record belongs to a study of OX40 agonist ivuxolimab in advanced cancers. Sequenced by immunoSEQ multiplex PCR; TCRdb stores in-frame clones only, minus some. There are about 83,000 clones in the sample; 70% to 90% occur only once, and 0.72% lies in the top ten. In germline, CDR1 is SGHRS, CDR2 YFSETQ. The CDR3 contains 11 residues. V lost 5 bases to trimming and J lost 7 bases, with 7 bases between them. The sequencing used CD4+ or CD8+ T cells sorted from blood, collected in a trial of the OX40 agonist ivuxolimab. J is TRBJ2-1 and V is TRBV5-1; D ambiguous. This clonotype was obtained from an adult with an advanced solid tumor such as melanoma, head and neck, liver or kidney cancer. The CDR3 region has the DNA TGCGCCAGCAGGAGTTCGAATGAGCAGTTCTTC. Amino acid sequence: CASRSSNEQFF. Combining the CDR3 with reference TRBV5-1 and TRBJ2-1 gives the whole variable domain KAGVTQTPRYLIKTRGQQVTLSCSPISGHRSVSWYQQTPGQGLQFLFEYFSETQRNKGNFPGRFSGRQFSNSRSEMNVSTLELGDSALYLCASRSSNEQFFGPGTRLTVL.